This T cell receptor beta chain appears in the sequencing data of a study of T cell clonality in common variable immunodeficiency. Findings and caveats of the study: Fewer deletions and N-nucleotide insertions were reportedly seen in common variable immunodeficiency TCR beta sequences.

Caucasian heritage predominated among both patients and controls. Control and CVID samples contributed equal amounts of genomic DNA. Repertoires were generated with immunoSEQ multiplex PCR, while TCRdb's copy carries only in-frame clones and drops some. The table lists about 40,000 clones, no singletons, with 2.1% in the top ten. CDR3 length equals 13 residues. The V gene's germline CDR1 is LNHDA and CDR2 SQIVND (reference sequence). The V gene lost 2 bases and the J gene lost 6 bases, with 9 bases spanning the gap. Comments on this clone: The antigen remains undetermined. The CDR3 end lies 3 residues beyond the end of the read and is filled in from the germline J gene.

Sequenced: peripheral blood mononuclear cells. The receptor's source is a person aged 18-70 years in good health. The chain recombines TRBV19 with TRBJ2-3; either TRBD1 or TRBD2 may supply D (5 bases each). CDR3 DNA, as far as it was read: TGTGCCAGTAGTATAAGAGAGGGGGATACG. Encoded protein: CASSIREGDT. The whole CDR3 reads CASSIREGDTQYF.